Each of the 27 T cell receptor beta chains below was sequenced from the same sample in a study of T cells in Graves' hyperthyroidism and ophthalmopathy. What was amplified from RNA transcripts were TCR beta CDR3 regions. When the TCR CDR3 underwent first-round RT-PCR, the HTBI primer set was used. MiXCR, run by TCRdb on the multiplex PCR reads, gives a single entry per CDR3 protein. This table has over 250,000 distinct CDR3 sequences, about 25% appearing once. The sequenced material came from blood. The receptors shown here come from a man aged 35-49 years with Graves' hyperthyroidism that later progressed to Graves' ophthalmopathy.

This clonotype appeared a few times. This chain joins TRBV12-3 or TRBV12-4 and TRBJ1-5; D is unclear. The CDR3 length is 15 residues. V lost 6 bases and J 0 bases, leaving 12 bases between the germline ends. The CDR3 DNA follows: TGTGCCAGCAGCCCAATGACGGCTAGCAATCAGCCCCAGCATTTT. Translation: CASSPMTASNQPQHF.

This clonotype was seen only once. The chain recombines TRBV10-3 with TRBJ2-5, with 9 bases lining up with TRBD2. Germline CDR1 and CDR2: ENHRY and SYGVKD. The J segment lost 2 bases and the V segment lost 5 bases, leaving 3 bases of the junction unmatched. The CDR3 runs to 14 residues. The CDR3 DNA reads TGTGCCATCAGTAGTAGCGGGGGACAAGAGACCCAGTACTTC. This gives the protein CAISSSGGQETQYF.

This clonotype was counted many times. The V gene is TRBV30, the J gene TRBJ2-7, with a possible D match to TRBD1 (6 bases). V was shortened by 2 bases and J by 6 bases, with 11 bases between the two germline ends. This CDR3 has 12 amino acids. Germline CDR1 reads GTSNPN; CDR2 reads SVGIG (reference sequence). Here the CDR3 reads CAWSSQGIEQYF. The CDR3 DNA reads TGTGCCTGGAGTTCACAGGGAATCGAGCAGTACTTC.

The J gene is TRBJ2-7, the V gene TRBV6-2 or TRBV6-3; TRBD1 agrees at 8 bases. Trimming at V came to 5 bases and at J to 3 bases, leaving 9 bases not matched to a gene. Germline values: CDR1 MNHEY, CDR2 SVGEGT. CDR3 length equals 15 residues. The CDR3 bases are TGTGCCAGCAGTAACCGGACAGGGTTCGTCTACGAGCAGTACTTC. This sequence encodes CASSNRTGFVYEQYF.

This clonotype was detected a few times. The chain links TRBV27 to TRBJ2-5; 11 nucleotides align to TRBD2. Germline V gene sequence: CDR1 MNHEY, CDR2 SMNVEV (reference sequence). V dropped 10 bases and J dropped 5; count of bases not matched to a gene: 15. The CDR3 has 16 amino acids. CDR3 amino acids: CAISGTSGPSGETQYF. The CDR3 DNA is TGTGCCATCTCTGGGACTAGCGGCCCGAGTGGGGAGACCCAGTACTTC.

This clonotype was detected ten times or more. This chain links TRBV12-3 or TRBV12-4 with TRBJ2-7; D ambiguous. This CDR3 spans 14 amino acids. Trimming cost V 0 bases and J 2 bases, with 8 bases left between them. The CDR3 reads CASSLAALAYEQYF. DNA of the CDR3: TGTGCCAGCAGTTTAGCGGCGCTGGCCTACGAGCAGTACTTC.

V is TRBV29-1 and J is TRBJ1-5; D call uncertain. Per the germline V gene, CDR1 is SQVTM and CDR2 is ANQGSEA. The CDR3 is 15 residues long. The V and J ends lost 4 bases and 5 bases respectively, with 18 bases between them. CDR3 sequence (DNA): TGCAGCGTTGTCGTGGGAGGAGGGCGGGATCAGCCCCAGCATTTT. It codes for CSVVVGGGRDQPQHF. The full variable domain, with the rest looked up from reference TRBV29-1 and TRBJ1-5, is SAVISQKPSRDICQRGTSLTIQCQVDSQVTMMFWYRQQPGQSLTLIATANQGSEATYESGFVIDKFPISRPNLTFSTLTVSNMSPEDSSIYLCSVVVGGGRDQPQHFGDGTRLSIL.

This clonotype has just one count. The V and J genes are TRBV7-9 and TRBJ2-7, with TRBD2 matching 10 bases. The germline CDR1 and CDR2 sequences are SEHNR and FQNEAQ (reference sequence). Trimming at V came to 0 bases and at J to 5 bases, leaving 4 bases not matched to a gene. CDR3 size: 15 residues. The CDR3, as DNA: TGTGCCAGCAGCTTAGCGCAGCGGGAGGGAGACGAGCAGTACTTC. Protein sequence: CASSLAQREGDEQYF.

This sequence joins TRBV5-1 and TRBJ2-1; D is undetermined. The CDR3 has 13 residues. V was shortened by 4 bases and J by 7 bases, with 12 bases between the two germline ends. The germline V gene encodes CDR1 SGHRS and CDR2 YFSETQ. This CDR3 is CASSPPGRNEQFF. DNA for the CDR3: TGCGCCAGCAGCCCCCCGGGCCGTAATGAGCAGTTCTTC.

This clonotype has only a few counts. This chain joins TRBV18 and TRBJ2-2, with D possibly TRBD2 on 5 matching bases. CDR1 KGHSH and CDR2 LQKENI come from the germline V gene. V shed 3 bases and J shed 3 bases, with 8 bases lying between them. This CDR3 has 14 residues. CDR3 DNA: TGTGCCAGCTCACCGTCGAGGGACACCGGGGAGCTGTTTTTT. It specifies CASSPSRDTGELFF.

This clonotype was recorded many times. Here the CDR3 reads CASSQSYSNQPQHF. CDR3 in DNA: TGTGCCAGCAGTCAGAGTTATAGCAATCAGCCCCAGCATTTT. The chain carries TRBV28 and TRBJ1-5, with no clear D. This CDR3 spans 14 amino acids. CDR1 is MDHEN and CDR2 is SYDVKM in the germline V gene. V was clipped by 5 bases and J by 0 bases, with 8 bases between them.

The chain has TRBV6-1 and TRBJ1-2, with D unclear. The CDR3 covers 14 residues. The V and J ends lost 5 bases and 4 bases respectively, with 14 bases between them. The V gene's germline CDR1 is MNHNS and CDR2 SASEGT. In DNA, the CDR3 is TGTGCCAGCAGTCGCGACTGGGGTTCCTATGGCTACACCTTC. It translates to CASSRDWGSYGYTF.

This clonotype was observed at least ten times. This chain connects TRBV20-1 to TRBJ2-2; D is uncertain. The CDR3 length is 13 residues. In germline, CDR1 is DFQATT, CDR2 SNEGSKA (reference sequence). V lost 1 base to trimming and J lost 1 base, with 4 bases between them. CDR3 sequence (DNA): TGCAGTGCTAGAGTGGGGAACACCGGGGAGCTGTTTTTT. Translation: CSARVGNTGELFF.

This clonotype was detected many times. DNA of the CDR3: TGCAGTGCTATCGCGGACCCTTCCTACAATGAGCAGTTCTTC. It yields the protein CSAIADPSYNEQFF. The chain recombines TRBV20-1 with TRBJ2-1; D not certain. The V and J ends lost 4 bases and 1 base respectively, with 11 bases between them. Germline CDR1 is DFQATT and CDR2 is SNEGSKA (reference sequence). The CDR3 contains 14 residues.

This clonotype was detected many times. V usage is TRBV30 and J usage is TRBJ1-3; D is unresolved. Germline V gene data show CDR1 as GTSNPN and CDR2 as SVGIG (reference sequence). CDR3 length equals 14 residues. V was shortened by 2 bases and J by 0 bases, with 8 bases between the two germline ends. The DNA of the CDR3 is TGTGCCTGGAGTTGGCTCTACTCTGGAAACACCATATATTTT. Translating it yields CAWSWLYSGNTIYF.

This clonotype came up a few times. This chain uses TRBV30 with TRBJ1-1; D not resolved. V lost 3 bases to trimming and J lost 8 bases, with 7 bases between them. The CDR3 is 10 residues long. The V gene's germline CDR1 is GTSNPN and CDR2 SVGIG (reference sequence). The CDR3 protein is CAWRSLEAFF. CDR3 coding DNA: TGTGCCTGGAGATCCCTGGAAGCTTTCTTT.

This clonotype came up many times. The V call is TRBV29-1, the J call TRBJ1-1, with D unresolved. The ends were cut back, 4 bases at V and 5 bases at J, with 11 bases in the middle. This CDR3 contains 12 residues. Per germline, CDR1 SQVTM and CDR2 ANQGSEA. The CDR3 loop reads CSVAVGGTEAFF. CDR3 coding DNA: TGCAGCGTTGCCGTCGGAGGGACTGAAGCTTTCTTT.

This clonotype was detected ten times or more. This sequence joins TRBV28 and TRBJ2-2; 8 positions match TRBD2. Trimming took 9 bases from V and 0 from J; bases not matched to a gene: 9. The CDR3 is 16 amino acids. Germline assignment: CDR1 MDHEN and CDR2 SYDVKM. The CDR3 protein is CARGREEGPNTGELFF. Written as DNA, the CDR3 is TGTGCCAGGGGGCGGGAGGAGGGGCCGAACACCGGGGAGCTGTTTTTT.

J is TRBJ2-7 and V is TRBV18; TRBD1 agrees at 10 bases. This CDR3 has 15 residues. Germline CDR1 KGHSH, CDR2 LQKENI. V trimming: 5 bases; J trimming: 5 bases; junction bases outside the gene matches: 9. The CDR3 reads CASSLATGGFDEQYF. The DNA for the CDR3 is TGTGCCAGCTCATTAGCGACAGGGGGCTTCGACGAGCAGTACTTC.

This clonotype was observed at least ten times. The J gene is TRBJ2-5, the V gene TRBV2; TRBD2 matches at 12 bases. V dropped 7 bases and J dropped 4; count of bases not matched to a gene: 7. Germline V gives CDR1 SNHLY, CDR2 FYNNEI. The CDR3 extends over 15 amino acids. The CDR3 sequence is CASTDPGLAGETQYF. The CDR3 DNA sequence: TGTGCCAGCACTGACCCGGGACTAGCGGGAGAGACCCAGTACTTC.

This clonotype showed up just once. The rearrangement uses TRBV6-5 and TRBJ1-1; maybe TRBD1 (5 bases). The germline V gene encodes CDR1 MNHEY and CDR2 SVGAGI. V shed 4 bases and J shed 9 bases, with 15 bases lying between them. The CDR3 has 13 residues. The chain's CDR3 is CASSSPETEKAFF. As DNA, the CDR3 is TGTGCCAGCAGTTCCCCCGAGACAGAAAAAGCTTTCTTT.

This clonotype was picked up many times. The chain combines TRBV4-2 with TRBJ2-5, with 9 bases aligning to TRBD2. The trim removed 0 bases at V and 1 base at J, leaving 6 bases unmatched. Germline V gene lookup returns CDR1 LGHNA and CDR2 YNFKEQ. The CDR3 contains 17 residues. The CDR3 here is CASSQDLWTSAQETQYF. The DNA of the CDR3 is TGTGCCAGCAGCCAAGATCTTTGGACTAGCGCCCAAGAGACCCAGTACTTC.

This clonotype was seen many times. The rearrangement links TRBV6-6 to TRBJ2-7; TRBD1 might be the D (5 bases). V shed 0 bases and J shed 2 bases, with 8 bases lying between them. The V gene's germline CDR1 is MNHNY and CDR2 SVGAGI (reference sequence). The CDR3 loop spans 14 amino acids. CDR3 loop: CASSYSQGTYEQYF. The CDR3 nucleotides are TGTGCCAGCAGTTACTCGCAGGGTACCTACGAGCAGTACTTC.

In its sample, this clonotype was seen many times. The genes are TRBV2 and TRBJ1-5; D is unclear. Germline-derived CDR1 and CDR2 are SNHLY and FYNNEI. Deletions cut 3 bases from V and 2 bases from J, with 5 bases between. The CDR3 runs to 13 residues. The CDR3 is CASSDEGNQPQHF. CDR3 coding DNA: TGTGCCAGCAGTGACGAGGGCAATCAGCCCCAGCATTTT.

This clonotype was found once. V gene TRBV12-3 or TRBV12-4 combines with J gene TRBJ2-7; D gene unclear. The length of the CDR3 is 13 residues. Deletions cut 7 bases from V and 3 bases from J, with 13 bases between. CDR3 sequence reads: CASNDDGRYEQYF. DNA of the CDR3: TGTGCCAGCAATGACGACGGCCGCTACGAGCAGTACTTC.

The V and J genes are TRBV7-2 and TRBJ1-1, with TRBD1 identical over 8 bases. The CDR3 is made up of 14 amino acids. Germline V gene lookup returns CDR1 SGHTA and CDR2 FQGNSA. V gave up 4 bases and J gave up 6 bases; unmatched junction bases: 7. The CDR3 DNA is TGTGCCAGCAGCTCGCACGGACAGGGTCCTGAAGCTTTCTTT. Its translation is CASSSHGQGPEAFF.

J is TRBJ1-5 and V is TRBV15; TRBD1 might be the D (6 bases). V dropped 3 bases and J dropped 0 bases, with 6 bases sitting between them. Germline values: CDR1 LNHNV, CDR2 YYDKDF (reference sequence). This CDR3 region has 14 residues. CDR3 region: CATSRDSSNQPQHF. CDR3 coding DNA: TGTGCCACCAGCAGGGACAGTAGCAATCAGCCCCAGCATTTT. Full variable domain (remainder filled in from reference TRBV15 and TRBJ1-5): DAMVIQNPRYQVTQFGKPVTLSCSQTLNHNVMYWYQQKSSQAPKLLFHYYDKDFNNEADTPDNFQSRRPNTSFCFLDIRSPGLGDTAMYLCATSRDSSNQPQHFGDGTRLSIL.